The next 20 T cell receptor beta chains were all read from a single sample in a study of control samples from healthy donors and cancer patients. Clones were sequenced by immunoSEQ multiplex PCR, and TCRdb holds only the in-frame ones, with some missing. The sample includes approximately 150,000 clones, roughly 94% seen only once; the top ten take 1.3% to 1.5%. Sequencing was carried out using blood. Receptor source: a woman aged 18-29 years in good health.

The genes are TRBV13 and TRBJ2-2; 8 nucleotides align to TRBD2. Germline assignment: CDR1 PRHDT and CDR2 FYEKMQ (reference sequence). CDR3 size: 15 residues. The V segment lost 5 bases and the J segment 4 bases; nucleotides outside the gene matches: 6. CDR3 DNA sequence: TGTGCCAGCAGCCCCCTTCGGGGGGGCACCGGGGAGCTGTTTTTT. It yields the protein CASSPLRGGTGELFF.

This chain links TRBV5-6 with TRBJ1-1; tentative D call: TRBD1 (6 bases). Trimming left V 0 bases short and J 3 bases short, with 12 bases between. The CDR3 totals 15 residues. CDR1 is SGHDT, CDR2 YYEEEE, per germline. The chain's CDR3 is CASSLARSGDTEAFF. The CDR3, as DNA: TGTGCCAGCAGCTTGGCCCGGTCAGGGGACACTGAAGCTTTCTTT.

The genes are TRBV5-1 and TRBJ1-5, with D perhaps TRBD1 (5 bases). V was trimmed by 2 bases and J by 5 bases, leaving 8 bases between them. Germline loops: CDR1 SGHRS, CDR2 YFSETQ. The CDR3 is 13 amino acids. The CDR3 nucleotides read TGCGCCAGCAGCTTCGGGGGGGATCAGCCCCAGCATTTT. Translation gives CASSFGGDQPQHF.

V and J are TRBV28 and TRBJ2-2; D is perhaps TRBD1 (5 bases). The V gene lost 6 bases and the J gene lost 0 bases, with 23 bases spanning the gap. Germline lookup yields CDR1 MDHEN and CDR2 SYDVKM. CDR3 size: 19 residues. Here the CDR3 reads CASRPEAWWGRANTGELFF. The DNA of the CDR3 is TGTGCCAGCAGGCCCGAAGCCTGGTGGGGCAGGGCGAACACCGGGGAGCTGTTTTTT.

The chain is built from TRBV4-2 and TRBJ1-2; the D is unclear. Germline loops: CDR1 LGHNA, CDR2 YNFKEQ. The CDR3 spans 15 residues. Deletions cut 0 bases from V and 0 bases from J, with 8 bases between. The CDR3 coding sequence is TGTGCCAGCAGCCAAGAAGAGGTAGCTAACTATGGCTACACCTTC. It encodes CASSQEEVANYGYTF.

The chain uses TRBV5-4 and TRBJ2-2; no clear D gene. This CDR3 region has 15 residues. V lost 4 bases to trimming and J lost 2 bases, with 12 bases between them. From germline, CDR1 is SGHNT and CDR2 YYREEE (reference sequence). The CDR3 loop reads CASSEQGFNTGELFF. DNA for the CDR3: TGTGCCAGCAGCGAACAAGGGTTCAACACCGGGGAGCTGTTTTTT.

The chain carries TRBV5-4 and TRBJ2-1; D is tentatively TRBD1 or TRBD2 (6 bases each). The CDR3 runs 14 residues. Germline values: CDR1 SGHNT, CDR2 YYREEE (reference sequence). Trimming took off 2 bases at V and 8 bases at J, with 14 bases between the two ends. CDR3 sequence: CASSFLLGGDEQFF. CDR3 nucleotide sequence: TGTGCCAGCAGCTTTCTTCTCGGGGGCGATGAGCAGTTCTTC.

This clone came up once. This chain links TRBV4-1 with TRBJ2-7, with a possible D match to TRBD1 (6 bases). Trimming took 2 bases from V and 5 from J, leaving 10 bases between them. The length of the CDR3 is 13 residues. CDR1 is MGHRA, CDR2 YSYEKL, per germline. In DNA, the CDR3 is TGCGCCAGCAGCCAAAGGACAGACAACGAGCAGTACTTC. Translation: CASSQRTDNEQYF.

This clone occurred once. This chain joins TRBV11-2 and TRBJ1-3, with unresolved D. This CDR3 region has 16 residues. Germline V gene data show CDR1 as SGHAT and CDR2 as FQNNGV. Trimming removed 5 bases from V and 4 bases from J, with 18 bases in between. The CDR3 nucleotides are TGTGCCAGCAGCCTGAGGAGAGCCGACCCAGGAAACACCATATATTTT. This encodes CASSLRRADPGNTIYF.

In this sample, this clone turned up once. The same CDR3 also results from other DNA sequences found in this sample. V gene TRBV5-6 combines with J gene TRBJ2-1, with D hard to call. This CDR3 has 13 residues. V was shortened by 2 bases and J by 3 bases, with 6 bases between the two germline ends. The V gene's germline CDR1 is SGHDT and CDR2 YYEEEE. The CDR3, as DNA: TGTGCCAGCAGCTTCCCAGGCTACAATGAGCAGTTCTTC. Translated, it gives CASSFPGYNEQFF.

This chain uses TRBV6-5 with TRBJ1-4, with 7 nucleotides matching TRBD1. V lost 2 bases and J lost 7; bases outside the gene matches: 10. This CDR3 has 16 residues. Germline loops: CDR1 MNHEY, CDR2 SVGAGI. Here the CDR3 reads CASSYIPSTGSEKLFF. The CDR3 nucleotides are TGTGCCAGCAGTTACATTCCGTCGACAGGGAGTGAAAAACTGTTTTTT.

The rearrangement uses TRBV7-2 and TRBJ1-4, with 7 bases identical to TRBD1. The CDR3 is 19 amino acids. Germline V lookup: CDR1 SGHTA, CDR2 FQGNSA. Trimming took 5 bases from V and 3 from J; bases not matched to a gene: 18. The CDR3 spells CASSKSGRGGIGANEKLFF. CDR3 nucleotides: TGTGCCAGCAGCAAGAGCGGCAGGGGGGGGATTGGGGCTAATGAAAAACTGTTTTTT.

V gene TRBV6-1 combines with J gene TRBJ1-6, with unresolved D. V was pared by 3 bases and J by 7 bases, with 13 bases between. Per germline, CDR1 MNHNS and CDR2 SASEGT. The CDR3 is made up of 15 amino acids. CDR3 coding DNA: TGTGCCAGCAGTGACCAGTCGACCGGGAATTCACCCCTCCACTTT. Amino acids: CASSDQSTGNSPLHF.

The genes are TRBV19 and TRBJ2-7; D assignment may be TRBD1 or TRBD2 (5 bases each). Germline loops: CDR1 LNHDA, CDR2 SQIVND (reference sequence). This CDR3 contains 14 residues. Trimming took off 5 bases at V and 2 bases at J, with 13 bases between the two ends. CDR3 protein: CASSLRDGAYEQYF. As DNA, the CDR3 is TGTGCCAGTAGTCTCCGGGACGGGGCCTACGAGCAGTACTTC. Full variable domain (outside the CDR3, taken from reference TRBV19 and TRBJ2-7): DGGITQSPKYLFRKEGQNVTLSCEQNLNHDAMYWYRQDPGQGLRLIYYSQIVNDFQKGDIAEGYSVSREKKESFPLTVTSAQKNPTAFYLCASSLRDGAYEQYFGPGTRLTVT.

V is TRBV7-9 and J is TRBJ1-1, with 8 nucleotides matching TRBD1. The CDR3 runs to 14 residues. The trim removed 1 base at V and 8 bases at J, leaving 6 bases unmatched. Looked up from germline, CDR1 is SEHNR and CDR2 is FQNEAQ (reference sequence). Here the CDR3 DNA reads TGTGCCAGCAGCTTAGTAAACAGGGGGAACGAAGCTTTCTTT. Amino acids: CASSLVNRGNEAFF.

V is TRBV6-5 and J is TRBJ1-2, with TRBD1 matching over 9 bases. V trimming: 7 bases; J trimming: 5 bases; junction bases outside the gene matches: 2. The germline CDR1 and CDR2 sequences are MNHEY and SVGAGI. The CDR3 runs 12 residues. The CDR3 DNA reads TGTGCCAGCACTGGGACAGGGTATGGCTACACCTTC. Translation: CASTGTGYGYTF.

The chain carries TRBV29-1 and TRBJ1-2, with 9 bases identical to TRBD1. J was trimmed by 6 bases and V by 6 bases; bases with no gene match: 11. The germline CDR1 and CDR2 sequences are SQVTM and ANQGSEA. The CDR3 is 14 residues long. The CDR3 DNA follows: TGCAGCGTCGTGTACACAGGGGGCCGGGATGGCTACACCTTC. It codes for CSVVYTGGRDGYTF.

The chain uses TRBV9 and TRBJ2-1; D is unresolved. This CDR3 spans 14 amino acids. V lost 2 bases, J lost 2 bases, and 8 bases lay in between. Looked up from germline, CDR1 is SGDLS and CDR2 is YYNGEE. The CDR3 DNA reads TGTGCCAGCAGCGTGAGTGCAGCCTACAATGAGCAGTTCTTC. Encoded protein: CASSVSAAYNEQFF. The full variable domain, with the rest looked up from reference TRBV9 and TRBJ2-1, is DSGVTQTPKHLITATGQRVTLRCSPRSGDLSVYWYQQSLDQGLQFLIQYYNGEERAKGNILERFSAQQFPDLHSELNLSSLELGDSALYFCASSVSAAYNEQFFGPGTRLTVL.

This chain joins TRBV12-3 or TRBV12-4 and TRBJ1-5, with TRBD1 as a possible D gene (6 bases). Trimming removed 3 bases from V and 7 bases from J, with 10 bases in between. The CDR3 extends over 13 amino acids. The CDR3 here is CASSLTGAQPQHF. CDR3 sequence (DNA): TGTGCCAGCAGTTTGACGGGGGCCCAGCCCCAGCATTTT.

The chain uses TRBV19 and TRBJ1-1; D unresolved. The CDR3 consists of 13 residues. The V gene's germline CDR1 is LNHDA and CDR2 SQIVND (reference sequence). Trimming took 5 bases from V and 8 from J, leaving 15 bases between them. The CDR3 DNA reads as TGTGCCAGTAGTCCCCGGCCGGCAGCGGAAGCTTTCTTT. It yields the protein CASSPRPAAEAFF. Full variable domain (remainder filled in from reference TRBV19 and TRBJ1-1): DGGITQSPKYLFRKEGQNVTLSCEQNLNHDAMYWYRQDPGQGLRLIYYSQIVNDFQKGDIAEGYSVSREKKESFPLTVTSAQKNPTAFYLCASSPRPAAEAFFGQGTRLTVV.